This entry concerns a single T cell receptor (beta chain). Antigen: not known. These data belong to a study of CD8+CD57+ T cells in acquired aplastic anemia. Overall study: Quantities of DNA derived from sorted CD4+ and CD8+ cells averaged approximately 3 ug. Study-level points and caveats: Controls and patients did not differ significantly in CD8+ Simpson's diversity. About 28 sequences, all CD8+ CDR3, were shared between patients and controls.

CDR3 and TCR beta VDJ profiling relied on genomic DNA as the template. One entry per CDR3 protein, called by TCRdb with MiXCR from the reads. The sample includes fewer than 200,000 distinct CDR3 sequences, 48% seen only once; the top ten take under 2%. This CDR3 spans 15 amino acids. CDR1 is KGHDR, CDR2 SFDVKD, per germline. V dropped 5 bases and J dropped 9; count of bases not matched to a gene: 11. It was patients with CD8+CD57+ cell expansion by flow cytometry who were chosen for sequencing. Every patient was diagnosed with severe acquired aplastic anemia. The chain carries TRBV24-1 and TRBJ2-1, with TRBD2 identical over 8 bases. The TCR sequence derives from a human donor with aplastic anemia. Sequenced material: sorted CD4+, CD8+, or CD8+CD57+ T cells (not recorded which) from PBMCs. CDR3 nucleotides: TGTGCCACCAGTGCCGGGACTAGTCCTATCGCTGAGCAGTTCTTC. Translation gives CATSAGTSPIAEQFF.